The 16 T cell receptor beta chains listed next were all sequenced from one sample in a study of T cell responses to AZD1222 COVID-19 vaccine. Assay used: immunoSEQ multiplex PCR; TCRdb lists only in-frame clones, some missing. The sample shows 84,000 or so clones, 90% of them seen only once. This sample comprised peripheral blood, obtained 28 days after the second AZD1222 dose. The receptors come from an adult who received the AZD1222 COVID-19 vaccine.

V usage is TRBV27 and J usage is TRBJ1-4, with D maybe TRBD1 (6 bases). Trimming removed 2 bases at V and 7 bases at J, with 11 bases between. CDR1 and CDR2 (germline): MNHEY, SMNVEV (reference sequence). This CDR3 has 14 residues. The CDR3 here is CASSLTGLSEKLFF. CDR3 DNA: TGTGCCAGCAGTTTAACAGGGTTGAGTGAAAAACTGTTTTTT.

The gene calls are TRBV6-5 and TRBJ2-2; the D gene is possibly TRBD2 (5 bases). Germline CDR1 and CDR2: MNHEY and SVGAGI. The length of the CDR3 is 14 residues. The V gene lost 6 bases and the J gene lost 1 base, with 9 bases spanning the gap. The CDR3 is CASRSGLNTGELFF. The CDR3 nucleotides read TGTGCCAGCAGATCCGGACTGAACACCGGGGAGCTGTTTTTT.

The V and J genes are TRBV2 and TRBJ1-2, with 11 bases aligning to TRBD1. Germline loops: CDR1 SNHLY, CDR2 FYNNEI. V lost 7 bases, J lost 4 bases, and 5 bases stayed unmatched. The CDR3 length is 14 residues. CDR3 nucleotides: TGTGCCAGCAACGGACAGGGGGCGGTCTATGGCTACACCTTC. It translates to CASNGQGAVYGYTF.

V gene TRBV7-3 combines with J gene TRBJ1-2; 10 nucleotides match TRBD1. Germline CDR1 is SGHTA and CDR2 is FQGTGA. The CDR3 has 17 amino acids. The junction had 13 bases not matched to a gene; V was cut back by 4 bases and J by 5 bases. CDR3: CASSSGTGEAGLYGYTF. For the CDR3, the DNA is TGTGCCAGCAGCTCCGGGACAGGGGAGGCGGGGCTTTATGGCTACACCTTC.

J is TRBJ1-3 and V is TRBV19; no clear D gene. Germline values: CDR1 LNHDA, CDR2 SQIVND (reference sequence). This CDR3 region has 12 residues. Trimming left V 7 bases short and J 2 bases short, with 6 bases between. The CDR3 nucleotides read TGTGCCAGTAATTCCCCTGGAAACACCATATATTTT. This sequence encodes CASNSPGNTIYF.

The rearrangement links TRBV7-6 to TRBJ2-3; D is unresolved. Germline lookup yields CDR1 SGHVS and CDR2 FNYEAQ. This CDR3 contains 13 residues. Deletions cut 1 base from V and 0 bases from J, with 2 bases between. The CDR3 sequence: CASSLESTDTQYF. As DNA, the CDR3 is TGTGCCAGCAGCTTAGAAAGCACAGATACGCAGTATTTT.

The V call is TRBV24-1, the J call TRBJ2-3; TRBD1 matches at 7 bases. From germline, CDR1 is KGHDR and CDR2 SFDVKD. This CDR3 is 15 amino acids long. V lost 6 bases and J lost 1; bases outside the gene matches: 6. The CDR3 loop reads CATSLRDSGTDTQYF. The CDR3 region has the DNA TGTGCCACCAGTCTCCGGGACAGCGGCACAGATACGCAGTATTTT.

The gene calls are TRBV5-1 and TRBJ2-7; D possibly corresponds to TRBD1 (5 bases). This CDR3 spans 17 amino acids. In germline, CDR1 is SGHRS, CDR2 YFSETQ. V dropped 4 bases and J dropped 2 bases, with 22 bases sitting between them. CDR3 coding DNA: TGCGCCAGCAGCCCAGTTCAGGGTTTCTCTACAACCTACGAGCAGTACTTC. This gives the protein CASSPVQGFSTTYEQYF.

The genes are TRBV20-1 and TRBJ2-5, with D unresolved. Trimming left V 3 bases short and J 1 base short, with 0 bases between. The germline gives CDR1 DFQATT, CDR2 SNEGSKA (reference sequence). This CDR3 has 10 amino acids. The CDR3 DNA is TGCAGTGCTAGCCAAGAGACCCAGTACTTC. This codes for CSASQETQYF.

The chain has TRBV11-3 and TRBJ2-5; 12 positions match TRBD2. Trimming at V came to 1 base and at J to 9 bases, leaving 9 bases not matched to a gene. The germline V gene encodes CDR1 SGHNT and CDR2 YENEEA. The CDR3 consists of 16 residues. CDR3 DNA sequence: TGTGCCAGCAGCTTAGTGCCTAGCGGGGGGGGTATGGCCCAGTACTTC. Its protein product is CASSLVPSGGGMAQYF.

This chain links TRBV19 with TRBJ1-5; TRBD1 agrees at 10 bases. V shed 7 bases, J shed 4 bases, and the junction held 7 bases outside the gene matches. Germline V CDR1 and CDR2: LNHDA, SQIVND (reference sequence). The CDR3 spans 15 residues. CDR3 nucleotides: TGTGCCAGTACCCGGGACAGGGGCCTGAATCAGCCCCAGCATTTT. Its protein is CASTRDRGLNQPQHF. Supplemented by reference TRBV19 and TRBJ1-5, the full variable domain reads DGGITQSPKYLFRKEGQNVTLSCEQNLNHDAMYWYRQDPGQGLRLIYYSQIVNDFQKGDIAEGYSVSREKKESFPLTVTSAQKNPTAFYLCASTRDRGLNQPQHFGDGTRLSIL.

The CDR3 spells CAWTLAGGGSYEQYF. CDR3 nucleotides: TGTGCCTGGACCCTAGCGGGAGGGGGTTCCTACGAGCAGTACTTC. The V and J genes are TRBV30 and TRBJ2-7, with 12 bases aligning to TRBD2. The CDR3 has 15 amino acids. J was trimmed by 1 base and V by 4 bases; bases with no gene match: 5. CDR1 and CDR2 (germline): GTSNPN, SVGIG (reference sequence).

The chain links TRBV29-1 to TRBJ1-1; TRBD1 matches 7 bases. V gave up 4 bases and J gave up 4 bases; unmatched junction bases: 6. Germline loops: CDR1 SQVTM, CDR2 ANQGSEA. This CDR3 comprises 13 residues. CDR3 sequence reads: CSVGPGQFTEAFF. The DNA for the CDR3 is TGCAGCGTTGGTCCGGGACAGTTCACTGAAGCTTTCTTT.

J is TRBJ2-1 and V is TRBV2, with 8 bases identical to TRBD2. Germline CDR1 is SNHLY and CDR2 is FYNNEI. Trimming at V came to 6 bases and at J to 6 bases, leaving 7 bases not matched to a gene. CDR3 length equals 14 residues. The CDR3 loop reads CASRTGGTSNEQFF. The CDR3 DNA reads TGTGCCAGCAGGACGGGGGGGACCAGCAATGAGCAGTTCTTC.

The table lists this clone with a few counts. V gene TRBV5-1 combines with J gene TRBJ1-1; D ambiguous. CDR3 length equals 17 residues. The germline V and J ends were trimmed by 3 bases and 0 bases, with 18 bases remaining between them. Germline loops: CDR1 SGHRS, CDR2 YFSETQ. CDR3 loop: CASSWTVGRGMNTEAFF. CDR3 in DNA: TGCGCCAGCAGCTGGACCGTGGGGAGAGGGATGAACACTGAAGCTTTCTTT.

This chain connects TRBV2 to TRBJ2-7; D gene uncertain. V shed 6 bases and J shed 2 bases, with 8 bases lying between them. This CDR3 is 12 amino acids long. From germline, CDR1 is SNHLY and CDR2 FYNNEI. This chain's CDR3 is CASSPSTYEQYF. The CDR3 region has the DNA TGTGCCAGCAGCCCCAGCACCTACGAGCAGTACTTC.